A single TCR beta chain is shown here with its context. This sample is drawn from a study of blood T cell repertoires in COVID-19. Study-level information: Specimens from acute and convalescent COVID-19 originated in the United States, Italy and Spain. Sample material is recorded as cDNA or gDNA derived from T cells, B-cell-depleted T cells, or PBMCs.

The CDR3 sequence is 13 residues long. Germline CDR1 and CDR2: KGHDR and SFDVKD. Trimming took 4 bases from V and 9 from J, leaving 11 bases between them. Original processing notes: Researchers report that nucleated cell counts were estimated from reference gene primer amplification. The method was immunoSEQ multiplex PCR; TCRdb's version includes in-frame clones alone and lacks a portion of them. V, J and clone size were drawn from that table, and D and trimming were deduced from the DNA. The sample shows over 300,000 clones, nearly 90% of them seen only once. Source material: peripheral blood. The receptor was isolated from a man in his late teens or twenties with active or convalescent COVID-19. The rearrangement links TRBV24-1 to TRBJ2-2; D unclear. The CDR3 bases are TGTGCCACCAGTGACCCGCCCGACAGGGAGCTGTTTTTT. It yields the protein CATSDPPDRELFF.